The 21 T cell receptor beta chains presented below share a single source sample, sequenced in a study of cytomegalovirus exposure and HLA in healthy donors. The study ran its PCR with 60 Vbeta and 13 Jbeta primers. Profiling relied on immunoSEQ multiplex PCR, and the TCRdb table lists in-frame clones only, not all of them. The repertoire holds under 200,000 clones, with around 84% as singletons. The specimen was PBMCs. All receptors derive from a woman younger than 35 in good health and CMV-seronegative.

The gene calls are TRBV25-1 and TRBJ1-4; D unresolved. This CDR3 contains 11 residues. Between the trimmed V and J ends, which lost 3 bases and 8 bases, there was a span of 4 bases. CDR1 MGHDK and CDR2 SYGVNS come from the germline V gene. For the CDR3, the DNA is TGTGCCAGCAGTGACGTAGAAAAACTGTTTTTT. Encoded protein: CASSDVEKLFF.

This clone has just a few counts. The chain links TRBV5-4 to TRBJ1-1; possible D gene TRBD1, 6 bases. The CDR3 loop spans 13 amino acids. From germline, CDR1 is SGHNT and CDR2 YYREEE (reference sequence). Trimming cost V 0 bases and J 10 bases, with 13 bases left between them. In nucleotides, the CDR3 is TGTGCCAGCAGCTTGGAGGGGGGGGCAACAGCTTTCTTT. Amino acid sequence: CASSLEGGATAFF.

The gene calls are TRBV7-9 and TRBJ2-5; no reliable D call. The CDR3 has 16 residues. V lost 1 base and J lost 0, with 12 bases in between. The germline gives CDR1 SEHNR, CDR2 FQNEAQ (reference sequence). The CDR3 protein is CASSLGRQWDQETQYF. The CDR3 DNA follows: TGTGCCAGCAGCTTAGGGCGGCAGTGGGACCAAGAGACCCAGTACTTC.

This clone has only a few counts. For the CDR3, the DNA is TGCGCCAGCAGCGAGACAGGGGCCGGGGAGCTGTTTTTT. Translating it yields CASSETGAGELFF. The chain is built from TRBV5-1 and TRBJ2-2; TRBD1 matches 8 bases. Germline assignment: CDR1 SGHRS and CDR2 YFSETQ. The CDR3 totals 13 residues. Trimming at V came to 4 bases and at J to 6 bases, leaving 2 bases not matched to a gene. The whole variable domain, filled in from reference TRBV5-1 and TRBJ2-2, reads KAGVTQTPRYLIKTRGQQVTLSCSPISGHRSVSWYQQTPGQGLQFLFEYFSETQRNKGNFPGRFSGRQFSNSRSEMNVSTLELGDSALYLCASSETGAGELFFGEGSRLTVL.

V gene TRBV18 combines with J gene TRBJ2-1, with TRBD2 matching 10 bases. This CDR3 is built from 16 residues. From germline, CDR1 is KGHSH and CDR2 LQKENI. V shed 2 bases and J 6 bases; nucleotides not matched to a gene: 7. The CDR3 loop reads CASSPRGTSVSNEQFF. Written as DNA, the CDR3 is TGTGCCAGCTCACCAAGGGGGACTAGCGTTAGCAATGAGCAGTTCTTC.

The CDR3 DNA reads as TGTGCCAGCAGTGTTCGTGGACAGGGGTCCTACGAGCAGTACTTC. Translation gives CASSVRGQGSYEQYF. The chain employs TRBV28 and TRBJ2-7; 9 bases align to TRBD1. The V and J ends lost 5 bases and 1 base, in that order; junction bases with no gene match: 6. CDR3 length equals 15 residues. Germline-derived CDR1 and CDR2 are MDHEN and SYDVKM.

This clone was found once. The chain has TRBV10-1 and TRBJ2-3, with 8 bases aligning to TRBD2. Germline V CDR1 and CDR2: WNHNN, SYGVQD (reference sequence). This CDR3 region has 17 residues. Trimming cost V 0 bases and J 0 bases; bases outside gene matches: 5. The CDR3 is CASSESFSGTSTDTQYF. Written as DNA, the CDR3 is TGCGCCAGCAGTGAGTCGTTTAGCGGGACTAGCACAGATACGCAGTATTTT.

The chain uses TRBV29-1 and TRBJ2-5, with D perhaps matching TRBD2 (6 bases). The CDR3 totals 12 residues. V shed 5 bases and J shed 4 bases, with 11 bases lying between them. Germline CDR1 is SQVTM and CDR2 is ANQGSEA. The CDR3 sequence: CSVQGSGETQYF. CDR3 DNA: TGCAGCGTTCAGGGTAGCGGAGAGACCCAGTACTTC.

This rearrangement joins TRBV6-1 to TRBJ1-2; D call uncertain. Germline V CDR1 and CDR2: MNHNS, SASEGT. The germline V and J ends were trimmed by 5 bases and 4 bases, with 11 bases remaining between them. The CDR3 contains 13 residues. The CDR3 loop is CASSPYYAYGYTF. The DNA for the CDR3 is TGTGCCAGCAGTCCGTACTACGCCTATGGCTACACCTTC.

This clone was seen a handful of times. The chain uses TRBV11-2 and TRBJ2-1; D is possibly TRBD1 (5 bases). Germline-derived CDR1 and CDR2 are SGHAT and FQNNGV. Trimming pared 6 bases from V and 4 bases from J, leaving 19 bases between. CDR3 length: 16 residues. CDR3 in DNA: TGTGCCAGCAGATCACAGGAGCCCTTGGGTTACAATGAGCAGTTCTTC. The encoded protein is CASRSQEPLGYNEQFF.

This chain joins TRBV6-1 and TRBJ1-1; the D is unclear. Deletions cut 8 bases from V and 0 bases from J, with 13 bases between. There are 14 residues in the CDR3. Germline loops: CDR1 MNHNS, CDR2 SASEGT. CDR3 nucleotides: TGTGCCAGCTGTCCCGAGTCCTTGAACACTGAAGCTTTCTTT. It specifies CASCPESLNTEAFF.

The rearrangement links TRBV27 to TRBJ2-1, with a weak D call TRBD2 (6 bases). The V and J ends lost 5 bases and 4 bases respectively, with 9 bases between them. The CDR3 runs to 13 residues. Germline V lookup: CDR1 MNHEY, CDR2 SMNVEV (reference sequence). The chain's CDR3 is CASSLGLYNEQFF. As DNA, the CDR3 is TGTGCCAGCAGTCTGGGACTTTACAATGAGCAGTTCTTC.

The gene calls are TRBV29-1 and TRBJ2-1, with D perhaps matching TRBD1 (5 bases). The V and J ends lost 7 bases and 6 bases respectively, with 19 bases between them. The CDR3 is 14 amino acids. Germline V CDR1 and CDR2: SQVTM, ANQGSEA. CDR3 sequence reads: CSARSQGRGNEQFF. The CDR3 DNA follows: TGCAGCGCCCGGAGTCAGGGTAGGGGCAATGAGCAGTTCTTC.

V and J are TRBV19 and TRBJ1-3; D not certain. The germline V gene has CDR1 LNHDA and CDR2 SQIVND (reference sequence). The V end lost 5 bases, the J end lost 0 bases, and 14 bases lay between the germline ends. This CDR3 is 16 amino acids long. The CDR3: CASSADSGFSGNTIYF. The CDR3 bases are TGTGCCAGTAGTGCTGATTCGGGGTTCTCTGGAAACACCATATATTTT.

J is TRBJ1-2 and V is TRBV18; TRBD1 agrees at 7 bases. The CDR3 extends over 19 amino acids. Germline CDR1 and CDR2: KGHSH and LQKENI. The ends lost 0 bases at V and 5 bases at J; junction bases unmatched: 18. The CDR3 loop is CASSPPLGTVDPLEYGYTF. The CDR3 DNA follows: TGTGCCAGCTCACCACCGCTTGGGACAGTCGACCCATTAGAATATGGCTACACCTTC.

The chain employs TRBV11-3 and TRBJ2-7; a weak D match, TRBD1 (5 bases). V was trimmed by 6 bases and J by 0 bases, leaving 12 bases between them. Germline V gives CDR1 SGHNT, CDR2 YENEEA. CDR3 size: 14 residues. The CDR3 here is CASRSQGSSYEQYV. CDR3 nucleotides: TGTGCCAGCAGGTCCCAGGGCAGCTCCTACGAGCAGTACGTC.

This clone was seen just once. V is TRBV7-9 and J is TRBJ2-5; 8 nucleotides line up with TRBD2. The J call is doubtful: the DNA matches TRBJ2-7 better. This CDR3 spans 15 amino acids. Germline V CDR1 and CDR2: SEHNR, FQNEAQ (reference sequence). CDR3 sequence: CASRLGGRPFGEQYF. In nucleotides, the CDR3 is TGTGCCAGCAGACTAGGCGGGAGGCCCTTCGGCGAGCAGTACTTC.

About this clone: The same CDR3 also results from other DNA sequences found in this sample. The chain carries TRBV4-1 and TRBJ2-7, with TRBD2 identical over 11 bases. The germline gives CDR1 MGHRA, CDR2 YSYEKL. The J segment lost 0 bases and the V segment lost 2 bases, leaving 0 bases of the junction unmatched. The length of the CDR3 is 15 residues. CDR3: CASSQTSGSSYEQYF. For the CDR3, the DNA is TGCGCCAGCAGCCAAACTAGCGGGAGCTCCTACGAGCAGTACTTC.

The CDR3 loop is CASTSLGLVEQYV. The CDR3 DNA reads TGTGCCAGCACAAGCTTGGGGCTAGTCGAGCAGTACGTC. The V gene is TRBV5-6, the J gene TRBJ2-7, with D possibly being TRBD1 (5 bases). Trimming cost V 6 bases and J 6 bases, with 16 bases left between them. CDR3 length: 13 amino acids. From germline, CDR1 is SGHDT and CDR2 YYEEEE.

This rearrangement joins TRBV11-2 to TRBJ2-7, with D possibly being TRBD2 (5 bases). Germline CDR1 and CDR2: SGHAT and FQNNGV. Trimming pared 3 bases from V and 6 bases from J, leaving 9 bases between. The CDR3 covers 12 residues. The CDR3 protein is CASSFGVGEQYV. Written as DNA, the CDR3 is TGTGCCAGCAGCTTCGGGGTCGGCGAGCAGTACGTC.

The CDR3 is CASSLTGVLDQETQYF. CDR3 in DNA: TGTGCCAGCAGCCTTACAGGGGTATTGGACCAAGAGACCCAGTACTTC. This chain uses TRBV11-2 with TRBJ2-5; 7 bases are a match to TRBD1. The CDR3 runs 16 residues. Germline CDR1 is SGHAT and CDR2 is FQNNGV. V lost 5 bases to trimming and J lost 0 bases; unmatched junction nucleotides: 9.